This entry lists 8 T cell receptor beta chains sequenced from one sample in a study of blood T cell repertoires in COVID-19. Assay used: immunoSEQ multiplex PCR; TCRdb lists only in-frame clones, some missing. Found here are more than 150,000 clones, just under 90% of them singletons; the top ten hold 0.88%. The sequenced material came from peripheral blood. Receptor source: a woman younger than 35 who had recovered from COVID-19.

This chain connects TRBV18 to TRBJ1-2; D unclear. The CDR3 covers 12 residues. Trimming pared 1 base from V and 5 bases from J, leaving 5 bases between. CDR1 is KGHSH and CDR2 is LQKENI in the germline V gene. In DNA, the CDR3 is TGTGCCAGCTCACCACGCACTTATGGCTACACCTTC. The encoded protein is CASSPRTYGYTF. The whole variable domain, filled in from reference TRBV18 and TRBJ1-2, reads NAGVMQNPRHLVRRRGQEARLRCSPMKGHSHVYWYRQLPEEGLKFMVYLQKENIIDESGMPKERFSAEFPKEGPSILRIQQVVRGDSAAYFCASSPRTYGYTFGSGTRLTVV.

In this sample, this clone turned up a few times. V is TRBV4-1 and J is TRBJ1-6; 11 bases align to TRBD1. Trimming removed 5 bases from V and 14 bases from J; junction bases left unmatched: 8. The germline gives CDR1 MGHRA, CDR2 YSYEKL. The CDR3 sequence is 14 residues long. The CDR3 sequence: CASSTDRGQVSLHF. In DNA form, the CDR3 reads TGCGCCAGCAGCACGGACAGGGGGCAAGTGTCCCTCCACTTT.

The gene calls are TRBV5-1 and TRBJ1-6; possible D gene TRBD1, 5 bases. The CDR3 runs 16 residues. CDR1 and CDR2 (germline): SGHRS, YFSETQ. Trimming pared 0 bases from V and 7 bases from J, leaving 14 bases between. The CDR3 DNA reads as TGCGCCAGCAGCTTGGAGTTGCCAGGGCGGAATTCACCCCTCCACTTT. Translated: CASSLELPGRNSPLHF.

The rearrangement links TRBV15 to TRBJ2-6; possible D gene TRBD2, 5 bases. Trimming cost V 0 bases and J 2 bases, with 14 bases left between them. CDR3 size: 18 residues. Germline CDR1 reads LNHNV; CDR2 reads YYDKDF (reference sequence). In DNA, the CDR3 is TGTGCCACCAGCAGAGATTACCGACCCGGGACTGGGGCCAACGTCCTGACTTTC. Protein sequence: CATSRDYRPGTGANVLTF. Supplemented by reference TRBV15 and TRBJ2-6, the full variable domain reads DAMVIQNPRYQVTQFGKPVTLSCSQTLNHNVMYWYQQKSSQAPKLLFHYYDKDFNNEADTPDNFQSRRPNTSFCFLDIRSPGLGDTAMYLCATSRDYRPGTGANVLTFGAGSRLTVL.

The V and J genes are TRBV7-2 and TRBJ1-2; 7 bases agree with TRBD1. CDR1 SGHTA and CDR2 FQGNSA come from the germline V gene. The V gene end was trimmed by 1 base and the J gene end by 0 bases; junction bases not matched to a gene: 2. This CDR3 has 15 residues. The CDR3 sequence is CASSLDGTANYGYTF. CDR3 bases: TGTGCCAGCAGCTTAGACGGGACAGCTAACTATGGCTACACCTTC. The variable domain in full, with the rest retrieved from reference TRBV7-2 and TRBJ1-2, is GAGVSQSPSNKVTEKGKDVELRCDPISGHTALYWYRQSLGQGLEFLIYFQGNSAPDKSGLPSDRFSAERTGGSVSTLTIQRTQQEDSAVYLCASSLDGTANYGYTFGSGTRLTVV.

J is TRBJ2-7 and V is TRBV3-1 (or the pseudogene TRBV3-2); 10 bases fit TRBD2. Germline CDR1 is LGHDT and CDR2 is YNNKEL (reference sequence). The ends lost 7 bases at V and 1 base at J; junction bases unmatched: 13. The CDR3 is 17 amino acids. CDR3 in amino acids: CASILTRTSGNSYEQYV. The CDR3 DNA reads TGTGCCAGCATCCTCACTCGGACTAGCGGCAATTCCTACGAGCAGTACGTC.

This chain joins TRBV5-1 and TRBJ1-1; D possibly corresponds to TRBD1 (5 bases). Germline V gene lookup returns CDR1 SGHRS and CDR2 YFSETQ. V lost 5 bases, J lost 2 bases, and 10 bases lay in between. The CDR3 runs 13 residues. The CDR3 DNA sequence: TGCGCCAGCAGTTCGACAGTAAACACTGAAGCTTTCTTT. This sequence encodes CASSSTVNTEAFF.

The rearrangement joins TRBV5-6 to TRBJ1-1, with D uncertain. This CDR3 contains 14 residues. Trimming took off 4 bases at V and 3 bases at J, with 13 bases between the two ends. Germline V gene data show CDR1 as SGHDT and CDR2 as YYEEEE. CDR3 coding DNA: TGTGCCAGCAGCCCGCCTGGGAGGGACACTGAAGCTTTCTTT. It encodes CASSPPGRDTEAFF.